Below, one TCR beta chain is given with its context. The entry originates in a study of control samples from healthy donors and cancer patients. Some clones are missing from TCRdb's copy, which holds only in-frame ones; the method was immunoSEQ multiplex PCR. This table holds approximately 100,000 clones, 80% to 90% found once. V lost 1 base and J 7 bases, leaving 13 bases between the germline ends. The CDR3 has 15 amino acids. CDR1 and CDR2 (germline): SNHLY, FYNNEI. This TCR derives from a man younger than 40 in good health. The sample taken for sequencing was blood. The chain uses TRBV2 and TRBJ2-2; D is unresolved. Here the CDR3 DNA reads TGTGCCAGCAGTGAAGTGGGGATTGCTGGCGGGGAGCTGTTTTTT. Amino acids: CASSEVGIAGGELFF.